A single sample gave rise to the 29 T cell receptor beta chains below, sequenced in a study of blood T cell repertoires in COVID-19. Repertoires were generated with immunoSEQ multiplex PCR, while TCRdb's copy carries only in-frame clones and drops some. The sample records around 450,000 clones, 70% to 90% being singletons. The source material was PBMCs or T cells enriched from blood (not recorded which). The receptor source for this set is a woman younger than 35 with acute COVID-19.

The gene calls are TRBV10-2 and TRBJ1-1; unclear D gene. Trimming took 3 bases from V and 4 from J, leaving 12 bases between them. CDR1 is WSHSY, CDR2 SAAADI, per germline. The CDR3 runs to 14 residues. The CDR3 region is CASSEQLRGTEAFF. CDR3 DNA: TGCGCCAGCAGTGAACAACTCCGGGGCACTGAAGCTTTCTTT.

The chain uses TRBV28 and TRBJ2-1, with a tentative D call TRBD1 (6 bases). Trimming stripped 6 bases from V and 6 bases from J, with 15 bases between. Looked up from germline, CDR1 is MDHEN and CDR2 is SYDVKM. The CDR3 contains 14 residues. CDR3 region: CASSILIQGNEQFF. DNA for the CDR3: TGTGCCAGCAGCATTCTTATACAGGGCAATGAGCAGTTCTTC. Full variable domain (outside the CDR3, taken from reference TRBV28 and TRBJ2-1): DVKVTQSSRYLVKRTGEKVFLECVQDMDHENMFWYRQDPGLGLRLIYFSYDVKMKEKGDIPEGYSVSREKKERFSLILESASTNQTSMYLCASSILIQGNEQFFGPGTRLTVL.

The chain employs TRBV5-6 and TRBJ2-5; no clear D gene. The CDR3 is 15 residues long. The germline CDR1 and CDR2 sequences are SGHDT and YYEEEE. Trimming removed 1 base from V and 3 bases from J, with 13 bases in between. CDR3 in DNA: TGTGCCAGCAGCTTGCGGCAGGTGTGGGAAGAGACCCAGTACTTC. It translates to CASSLRQVWEETQYF.

The rearrangement uses TRBV18 and TRBJ1-5; 7 bases map to TRBD1. V lost 6 bases, J lost 3 bases, and 2 bases stayed unmatched. Germline V gives CDR1 KGHSH, CDR2 LQKENI. This CDR3 has 13 amino acids. CDR3 sequence: CASSEGANQPQHF. The CDR3 bases are TGTGCCAGCTCTGAGGGGGCCAATCAGCCCCAGCATTTT. Full variable domain (remainder filled in from reference TRBV18 and TRBJ1-5): NAGVMQNPRHLVRRRGQEARLRCSPMKGHSHVYWYRQLPEEGLKFMVYLQKENIIDESGMPKERFSAEFPKEGPSILRIQQVVRGDSAAYFCASSEGANQPQHFGDGTRLSIL.

The rearrangement links TRBV9 to TRBJ1-6; 12 bases agree with TRBD1. The CDR3 length is 15 residues. Germline V lookup: CDR1 SGDLS, CDR2 YYNGEE. V trimming: 5 bases; J trimming: 10 bases; junction bases outside the gene matches: 7. The CDR3 DNA is TGTGCCAGCAGGGAAGCCGGGACAGGGGGCTCACCCCTCCACTTT. It is translated as CASREAGTGGSPLHF.

This clone has just one count. V usage is TRBV3-1 (or the pseudogene TRBV3-2) and J usage is TRBJ1-4; D possibly corresponds to TRBD1 (5 bases). With 1 base removed from V and 5 bases from J, the gap between germline ends came to 11 bases. CDR3 length: 15 amino acids. Germline V CDR1 and CDR2: LGHDT, YNNKEL (reference sequence). The CDR3 here is CASSQVRGGNEKLFF. CDR3 coding DNA: TGTGCCAGCAGCCAAGTGCGGGGGGGAAATGAAAAACTGTTTTTT.

The V and J genes are TRBV15 and TRBJ1-6; D possibly corresponds to TRBD1 (5 bases). V was trimmed by 4 bases and J by 8 bases, leaving 9 bases between them. Germline V gene sequence: CDR1 LNHNV, CDR2 YYDKDF (reference sequence). The CDR3 has 13 residues. CDR3 bases: TGTGCCACCAGCACGGGGGGAGATTCACCCCTCCACTTT. This encodes CATSTGGDSPLHF. The whole variable domain, filled in from reference TRBV15 and TRBJ1-6, reads DAMVIQNPRYQVTQFGKPVTLSCSQTLNHNVMYWYQQKSSQAPKLLFHYYDKDFNNEADTPDNFQSRRPNTSFCFLDIRSPGLGDTAMYLCATSTGGDSPLHFGNGTRLTVT.

This clone was counted a single time. The chain couples TRBV28 to TRBJ2-2, with 8 positions matching TRBD2. Germline CDR1 and CDR2: MDHEN and SYDVKM. V trimming: 1 base; J trimming: 5 bases; junction bases outside the gene matches: 3. This CDR3 has 15 residues. The CDR3 sequence is CASSLSSSGTGELFF. The CDR3 coding sequence is TGTGCCAGCAGTTTATCCTCTAGCGGGACCGGGGAGCTGTTTTTT.

The CDR3 bases are TGTGCCTGGAGTCCGAGGGAGAATTCACCCCTCCACTTT. It translates to CAWSPRENSPLHF. The chain joins TRBV30 to TRBJ1-6; no firm D call. The CDR3 is 13 amino acids. CDR1 and CDR2 from the germline V gene are GTSNPN and SVGIG (reference sequence). V lost 2 bases and J lost 7, with 9 bases in between.

This clone has a single count. The gene calls are TRBV6-6 and TRBJ2-2; tentative D call: TRBD1 (6 bases). V lost 0 bases and J 6 bases, leaving 11 bases between the germline ends. From germline, CDR1 is MNHNY and CDR2 SVGAGI (reference sequence). This CDR3 contains 15 residues. DNA of the CDR3: TGTGCCAGCAGTTACTCGATGGGGGCTTCCGGGGAGCTGTTTTTT. Its protein product is CASSYSMGASGELFF.

The V and J genes are TRBV6-5 and TRBJ2-7; D is perhaps TRBD1 (6 bases). Trimming removed 8 bases from V and 8 bases from J, with 19 bases in between. CDR3 length: 13 residues. In germline, CDR1 is MNHEY, CDR2 SVGAGI. The CDR3 region has the DNA TGTGCCAGCGGAGGTGGGACAACCTGGCAGCAGTACTTC. This gives the protein CASGGGTTWQQYF.

V and J are TRBV11-2 and TRBJ1-5, with TRBD1 identical over 7 bases. The CDR3 contains 15 residues. V lost 1 base and J lost 6; bases outside the gene matches: 6. The germline V gene has CDR1 SGHAT and CDR2 FQNNGV. CDR3 loop: CASSLGRGNLQPQHF. The CDR3 DNA reads as TGTGCCAGCAGCTTAGGCAGGGGGAATCTTCAGCCCCAGCATTTT.

The chain carries TRBV2 and TRBJ2-1; D is possibly TRBD1 (6 bases). This CDR3 has 16 amino acids. V lost 5 bases, J lost 0 bases, and 14 bases lay in between. Germline values: CDR1 SNHLY, CDR2 FYNNEI. CDR3 sequence (DNA): TGTGCCAGCAGTAGGACCGGGACACACTCCTACAATGAGCAGTTCTTC. This sequence encodes CASSRTGTHSYNEQFF.

This chain uses TRBV29-1 with TRBJ1-2; a weak D match, TRBD1 (6 bases). Germline-derived CDR1 and CDR2 are SQVTM and ANQGSEA. The CDR3 runs to 15 residues. Trimming removed 4 bases from V and 3 bases from J, with 18 bases in between. The CDR3 here is CSVGQGPTTYYGYTF. Written as DNA, the CDR3 is TGCAGCGTTGGTCAGGGGCCTACGACATACTATGGCTACACCTTC.

V and J are TRBV7-9 and TRBJ1-6; no definite D call. In germline, CDR1 is SEHNR, CDR2 FQNEAQ (reference sequence). Trimming took 1 base from V and 7 from J, leaving 8 bases between them. There are 14 residues in the CDR3. The DNA of the CDR3 is TGTGCCAGCAGCTTAGGGCAGGAAAATTCACCCCTCCACTTT. This codes for CASSLGQENSPLHF.

The chain couples TRBV5-1 to TRBJ2-1; D remains ambiguous. Germline CDR1 and CDR2: SGHRS and YFSETQ. V was cut by 9 bases and J by 0 bases, with 13 bases left in between. The CDR3 runs to 14 residues. The CDR3: CATQPGSSYNEQFF. The CDR3 DNA sequence: TGCGCCACCCAACCAGGTAGCTCCTACAATGAGCAGTTCTTC.

In its sample, this clone was seen many times. The chain carries TRBV5-4 and TRBJ2-6; maybe TRBD2 (5 bases). The CDR3 spans 16 residues. Germline V gene lookup returns CDR1 SGHNT and CDR2 YYREEE (reference sequence). Trimming removed 4 bases from V and 3 bases from J, with 14 bases in between. CDR3 DNA: TGTGCCAGCAGCGACCTGAGCGGCCGTGGGGCCAACGTCCTGACTTTC. Translation gives CASSDLSGRGANVLTF.

This clone was observed once. CDR3 in amino acids: CATSSGVTGYEQYF. The CDR3 coding sequence is TGTGCCACCAGCTCAGGGGTTACGGGATACGAGCAGTACTTC. V usage is TRBV15 and J usage is TRBJ2-7; D may be TRBD1 (6 bases). Germline V gene sequence: CDR1 LNHNV, CDR2 YYDKDF (reference sequence). V lost 5 bases to trimming and J lost 4 bases, with 15 bases between them. This CDR3 contains 14 residues.

This clone was detected a few times. The V and J genes are TRBV9 and TRBJ2-7; 9 positions match TRBD2. The CDR3 has 14 amino acids. Trimming cost V 1 base and J 6 bases; bases outside gene matches: 5. Germline CDR1 is SGDLS and CDR2 is YYNGEE. In DNA form, the CDR3 reads TGTGCCAGCAGCGTATGGGCGGGAGGGCCCGAGCAGTACTTC. This sequence encodes CASSVWAGGPEQYF.

This clone was picked up one time. The chain recombines TRBV24-1 with TRBJ2-3; 13 bases align to TRBD2. The ends lost 9 bases at V and 1 base at J; junction bases unmatched: 3. Germline V gene lookup returns CDR1 KGHDR and CDR2 SFDVKD. CDR3 length: 15 amino acids. DNA of the CDR3: TGTGCCACCCCCGGGACTAGCGGGGGCACAGATACGCAGTATTTT. It specifies CATPGTSGGTDTQYF.

V gene TRBV3-1 (or the pseudogene TRBV3-2) combines with J gene TRBJ1-1; D unresolved. V dropped 1 base and J dropped 10 bases, with 13 bases sitting between them. Germline lookup yields CDR1 LGHDT and CDR2 YNNKEL (reference sequence). This CDR3 has 13 amino acids. The CDR3 reads CASSQGYGRGAFF. The DNA of the CDR3 is TGTGCCAGCAGCCAAGGTTATGGGCGGGGAGCTTTCTTT.

The chain is built from TRBV5-5 and TRBJ1-4; TRBD1 matches 7 bases. Germline V gene sequence: CDR1 SGHKS, CDR2 YYEKEE (reference sequence). J gave up 7 bases and V 5 bases, and 11 bases lay outside the gene matches. CDR3 size: 15 residues. In DNA form, the CDR3 reads TGTGCCAGCAGACGCACAGGGGCAAGTGGTGAAAAACTGTTTTTT. Translation: CASRRTGASGEKLFF.

The genes are TRBV7-9 and TRBJ1-2, with 7 positions matching TRBD1. In germline, CDR1 is SEHNR, CDR2 FQNEAQ (reference sequence). This CDR3 spans 16 amino acids. Losses at the gene ends were 1 base for V and 0 bases for J; bases not matched to a gene: 5. As DNA, the CDR3 is TGTGCCAGCAGCTTAGGGGACAGATTAGCTAACTATGGCTACACCTTC. It translates to CASSLGDRLANYGYTF.

This rearrangement joins TRBV12-3 or TRBV12-4 to TRBJ2-3, with D possibly being TRBD2 (6 bases). The CDR3 loop spans 13 amino acids. The ends were cut back, 7 bases at V and 3 bases at J, with 11 bases in the middle. For the CDR3, the DNA is TGTGCCAGCATGGAGGGCTCGACAGATACGCAGTATTTT. It specifies CASMEGSTDTQYF.

CDR3: CASSSKVTGDGGYTF. The CDR3 DNA sequence: TGCGCCAGCAGCTCTAAGGTGACAGGTGACGGAGGCTACACCTTC. The rearrangement joins TRBV4-1 to TRBJ1-2, with a weak D call TRBD1 (6 bases). The length of the CDR3 is 15 residues. Germline CDR1 reads MGHRA; CDR2 reads YSYEKL. Trimming removed 5 bases at V and 8 bases at J, with 21 bases between.

This chain links TRBV9 with TRBJ1-1; 7 positions match TRBD1. The CDR3 is 16 residues long. Trimming cost V 4 bases and J 1 base; bases outside gene matches: 10. Per the germline V gene, CDR1 is SGDLS and CDR2 is YYNGEE. The CDR3, as DNA: TGTGCCAGCAGCCTTTTCCCCGGGACAGCGAACACTGAAGCTTTCTTT. Encoded protein: CASSLFPGTANTEAFF.

This clone was observed a single time. The genes are TRBV12-3 or TRBV12-4 and TRBJ2-1; no clear D. V was clipped by 5 bases and J by 8 bases, with 7 bases between them. The CDR3 is 11 amino acids. The CDR3 DNA reads as TGTGCCAGCAGTGGGCTCTATGAGCAGTTCTTC. Translating gives CASSGLYEQFF.

This chain joins TRBV9 and TRBJ1-6; the D is unclear. Trimming shortened V by 3 bases and J by 0 bases, and 10 bases separated the two germline ends. This CDR3 is built from 16 residues. In germline, CDR1 is SGDLS, CDR2 YYNGEE. CDR3 region: CASSAQLSSYNSPLHF. The CDR3 coding sequence is TGTGCCAGCAGCGCACAGTTGAGCTCCTATAATTCACCCCTCCACTTT.

The chain combines TRBV14 with TRBJ1-6; D might be TRBD1 (6 bases). The CDR3 runs to 21 residues. The germline V gene has CDR1 SGHDN and CDR2 FVKESK. The V end lost 0 bases, the J end lost 2 bases, and 23 bases lay between the germline ends. CDR3 residues: CASSQDLIRTAYKTYNSPLHF. The CDR3 region has the DNA TGTGCCAGCAGCCAAGATCTTATAAGGACAGCCTATAAAACCTATAATTCACCCCTCCACTTT. Filled out from reference TRBV14 and TRBJ1-6, the complete variable domain reads EAGVTQFPSHSVIEKGQTVTLRCDPISGHDNLYWYRRVMGKEIKFLLHFVKESKQDESGMPNNRFLAERTGGTYSTLKVQPAELEDSGVYFCASSQDLIRTAYKTYNSPLHFGNGTRLTVT.